This TCR beta chain was obtained from a study of shared clonotypes between healthy human individuals. V dropped 3 bases and J dropped 6 bases, with 14 bases sitting between them. Germline assignment: CDR1 KGHSH and CDR2 LQKENI. CDR3 length: 15 residues. Naive CD4+ cells were CD45RA-selected; the remaining cells were memory. The method was immunoSEQ multiplex PCR; TCRdb's version includes in-frame clones alone and lacks a portion of them. This table has about 640,000 clones, 55% to 75% appearing once. This rearrangement joins TRBV18 to TRBJ2-2; possible D gene TRBD1, 6 bases. The TCR was taken from a woman in her 30s in good health. Sequencing was carried out using memory CD4+ T cells sorted from blood. Subset given: CD45RA-negative fraction. CDR3 bases: TGTGCCAGCTCACCTTCCGGACAGACCTCCGGGGAGCTGTTTTTT. Translation gives CASSPSGQTSGELFF.